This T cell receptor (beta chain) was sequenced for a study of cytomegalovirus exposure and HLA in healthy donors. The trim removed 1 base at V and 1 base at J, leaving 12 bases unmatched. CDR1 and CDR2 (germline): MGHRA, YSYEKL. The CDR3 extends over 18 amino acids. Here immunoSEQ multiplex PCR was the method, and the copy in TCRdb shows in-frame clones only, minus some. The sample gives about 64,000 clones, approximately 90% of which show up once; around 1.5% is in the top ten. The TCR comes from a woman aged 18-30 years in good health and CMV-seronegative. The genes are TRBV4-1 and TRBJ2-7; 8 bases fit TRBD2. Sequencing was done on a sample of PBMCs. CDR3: CASSQVISGVTLSYEQYF. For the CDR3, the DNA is TGCGCCAGCAGCCAAGTCATTAGCGGGGTGACTCTTTCCTACGAGCAGTACTTC.